What follows is one T cell receptor beta chain and its context. The data derive from a study of shared clonotypes between healthy human individuals. Study details: Used for every donor were three CD4 naive, three CD4 memory, two CD8 naive and one CD8 memory plate.

Here immunoSEQ multiplex PCR was the method, and the copy in TCRdb shows in-frame clones only, minus some. Among over a million clones listed, more than 95% were seen once. The CD4+ fraction was divided into a CD45RA+ naive subset and a CD45RA-negative memory subset. The CDR3 loop spans 18 amino acids. Per the germline V gene, CDR1 is KGHSH and CDR2 is LQKENI. Trimming cost V 2 bases and J 1 base; bases outside gene matches: 6. This receptor was taken from a man aged 25-40 years in good health. Sequenced: naive CD4+ T cells sorted from blood. Subset reported: CD45RA+ positively selected. The chain uses TRBV18 and TRBJ2-1, with 12 bases matching TRBD2. The CDR3 spells CASSPFEGLAGSYNEQFF. The CDR3 region has the DNA TGTGCCAGCTCACCATTCGAAGGACTAGCGGGATCCTACAATGAGCAGTTCTTC. The entire variable domain, with the rest obtained from reference TRBV18 and TRBJ2-1, is as follows: NAGVMQNPRHLVRRRGQEARLRCSPMKGHSHVYWYRQLPEEGLKFMVYLQKENIIDESGMPKERFSAEFPKEGPSILRIQQVVRGDSAAYFCASSPFEGLAGSYNEQFFGPGTRLTVL.